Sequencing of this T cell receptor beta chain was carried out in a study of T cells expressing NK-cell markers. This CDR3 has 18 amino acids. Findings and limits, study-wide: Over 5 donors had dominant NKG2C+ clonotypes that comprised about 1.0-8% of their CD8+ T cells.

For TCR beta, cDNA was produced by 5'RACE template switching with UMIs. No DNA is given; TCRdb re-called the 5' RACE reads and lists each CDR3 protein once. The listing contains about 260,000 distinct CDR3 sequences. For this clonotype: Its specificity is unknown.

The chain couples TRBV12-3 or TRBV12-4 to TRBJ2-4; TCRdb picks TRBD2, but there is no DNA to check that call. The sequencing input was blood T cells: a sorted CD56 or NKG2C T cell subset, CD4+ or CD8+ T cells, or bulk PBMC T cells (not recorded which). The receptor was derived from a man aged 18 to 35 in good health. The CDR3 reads CASSFLAGGPPAKNIQYF.